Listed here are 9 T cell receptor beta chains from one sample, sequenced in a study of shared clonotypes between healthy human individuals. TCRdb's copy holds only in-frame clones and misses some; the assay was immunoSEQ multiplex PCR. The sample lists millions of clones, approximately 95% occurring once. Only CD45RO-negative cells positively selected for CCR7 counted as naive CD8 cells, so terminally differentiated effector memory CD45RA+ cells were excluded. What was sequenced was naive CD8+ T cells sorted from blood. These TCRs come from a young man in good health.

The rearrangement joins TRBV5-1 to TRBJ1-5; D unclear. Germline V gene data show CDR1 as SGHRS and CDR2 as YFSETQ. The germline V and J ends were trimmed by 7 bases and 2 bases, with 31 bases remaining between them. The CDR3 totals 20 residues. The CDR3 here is CASVAPRSSGVVFGNQPQHF. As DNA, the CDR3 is TGCGCCAGCGTTGCCCCTCGGTCATCAGGTGTCGTCTTTGGCAATCAGCCCCAGCATTTT.

As DNA, the CDR3 is TGTGCCAGCAGCCGGGACTGGGAACAAGAGACCCAGTACTTC. Translating it yields CASSRDWEQETQYF. The gene calls are TRBV7-8 and TRBJ2-5, with D possibly matching TRBD2 (6 bases). CDR3 size: 14 residues. CDR1 is SGHVS, CDR2 FQNEAQ, per germline. Trimming cost V 5 bases and J 2 bases, with 12 bases left between them.

CDR3: CASSPGDRETEAFF. The CDR3 DNA reads TGTGCCAGCAGTCCTGGGGACAGGGAAACTGAAGCTTTCTTT. The V call is TRBV27, the J call TRBJ1-1, with 9 bases aligning to TRBD1. The V gene's germline CDR1 is MNHEY and CDR2 SMNVEV (reference sequence). Trimming took 5 bases from V and 5 from J; bases not matched to a gene: 6. The CDR3 consists of 14 residues.

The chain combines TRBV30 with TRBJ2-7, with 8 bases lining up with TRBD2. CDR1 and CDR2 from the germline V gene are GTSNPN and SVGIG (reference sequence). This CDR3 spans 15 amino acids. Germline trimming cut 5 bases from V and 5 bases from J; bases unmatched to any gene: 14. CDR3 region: CAWSRGSGRDDEQYF. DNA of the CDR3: TGTGCCTGGTCCCGCGGGAGCGGGAGAGACGACGAGCAGTACTTC.

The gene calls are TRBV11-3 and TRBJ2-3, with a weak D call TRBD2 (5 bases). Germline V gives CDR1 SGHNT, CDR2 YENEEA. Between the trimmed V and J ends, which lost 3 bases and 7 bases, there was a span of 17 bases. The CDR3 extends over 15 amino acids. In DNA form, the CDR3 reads TGTGCCAGCAGCTTTACTGCGGGCCCCTCAAATACGCAGTATTTT. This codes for CASSFTAGPSNTQYF. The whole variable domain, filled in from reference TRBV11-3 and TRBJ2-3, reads EAGVVQSPRYKIIEKKQPVAFWCNPISGHNTLYWYLQNLGQGPELLIRYENEEAVDDSQLPKDRFSAERLKGVDSTLKIQPAELGDSAVYLCASSFTAGPSNTQYFGPGTRLTVL.

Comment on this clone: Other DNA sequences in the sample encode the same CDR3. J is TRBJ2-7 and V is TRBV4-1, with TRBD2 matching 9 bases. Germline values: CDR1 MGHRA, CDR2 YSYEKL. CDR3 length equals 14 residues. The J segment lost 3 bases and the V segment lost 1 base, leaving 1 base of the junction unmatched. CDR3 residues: CASSQVAGDYEQYF. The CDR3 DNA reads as TGCGCCAGCAGCCAAGTAGCGGGGGACTACGAGCAGTACTTC.

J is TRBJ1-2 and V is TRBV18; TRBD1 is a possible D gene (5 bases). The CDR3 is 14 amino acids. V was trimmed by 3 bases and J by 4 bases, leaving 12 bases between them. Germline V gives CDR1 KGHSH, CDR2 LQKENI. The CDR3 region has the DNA TGTGCCAGCTCACCTCCGGGACTCAGCTATGGCTACACCTTC. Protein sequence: CASSPPGLSYGYTF.

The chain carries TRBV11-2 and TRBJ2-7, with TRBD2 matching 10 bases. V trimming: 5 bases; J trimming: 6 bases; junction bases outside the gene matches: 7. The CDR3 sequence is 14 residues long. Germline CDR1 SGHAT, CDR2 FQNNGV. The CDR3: CASSILPSGGEQYF. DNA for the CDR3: TGTGCCAGCAGCATACTTCCTAGCGGGGGCGAGCAGTACTTC.

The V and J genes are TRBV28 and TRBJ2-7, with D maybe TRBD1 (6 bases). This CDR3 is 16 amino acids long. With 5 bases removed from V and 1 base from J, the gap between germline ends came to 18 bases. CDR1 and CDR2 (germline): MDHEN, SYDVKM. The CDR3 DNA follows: TGTGCCAGCAGTCGTAGTTCCGACAGGCCATCCTACGAGCAGTACTTC. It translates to CASSRSSDRPSYEQYF.